The present TCR beta chain was sequenced within a study of blood T cell repertoires in COVID-19. The overall study: PBMCs, B-cell-depleted T cells, or T cells provided the cDNA or gDNA that made up the material.

Germline V gene data show CDR1 as SGDLS and CDR2 as YYNGEE. CDR3 length: 14 residues. Trimming removed 2 bases at V and 0 bases at J, with 3 bases between. Sequencing was performed with immunoSEQ multiplex PCR; in TCRdb, only in-frame clones are kept and a portion is missing. The table lists roughly 180,000 clones, 82% of them singletons. The chain recombines TRBV9 with TRBJ2-6; D unresolved. The sequence was collected from a man aged 60 to 69 who had recovered from COVID-19. The sequenced sample was PBMCs or T cells enriched from blood (not recorded which). The CDR3 spells CASSVHSGANVLTF. In DNA form, the CDR3 reads TGTGCCAGCAGCGTCCACTCTGGGGCCAACGTCCTGACTTTC.